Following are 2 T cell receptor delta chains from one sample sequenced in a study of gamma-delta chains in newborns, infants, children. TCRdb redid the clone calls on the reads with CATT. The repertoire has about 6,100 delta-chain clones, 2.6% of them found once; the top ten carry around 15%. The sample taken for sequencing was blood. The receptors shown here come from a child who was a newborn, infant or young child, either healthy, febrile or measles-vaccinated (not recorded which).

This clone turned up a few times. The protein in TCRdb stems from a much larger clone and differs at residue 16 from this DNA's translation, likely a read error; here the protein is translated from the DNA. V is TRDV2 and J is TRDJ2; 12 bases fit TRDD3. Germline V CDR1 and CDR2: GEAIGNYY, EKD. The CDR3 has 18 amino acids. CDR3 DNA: TGTGCCTGTGACACCGTTAGTACTGGGGGATACCGGACAGCACAACCCTTCTTT. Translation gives CACDTVSTGGYRTAQPFF.

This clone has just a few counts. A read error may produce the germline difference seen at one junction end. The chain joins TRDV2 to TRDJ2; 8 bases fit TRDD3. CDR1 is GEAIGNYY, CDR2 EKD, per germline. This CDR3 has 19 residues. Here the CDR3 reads CACDGLDFGDTGLTAQPFF. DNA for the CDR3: TGTGCCTGTGACGGGCTAGATTTCGGGGATACAGGTTTGACGGCACAACCCTTCTTT.